Listed here is a single T cell receptor beta chain. The data stem from a study of blood T cell repertoires in COVID-19. Study-level information: Donors in the United States, Italy and Spain gave samples during acute or convalescent COVID-19. T cells, B-cell-depleted T cells, or PBMCs provided the cDNA or gDNA that served as material.

In the original analysis: Researchers report that nucleated cell counts were estimated from reference gene primer amplification. Produced via immunoSEQ multiplex PCR; TCRdb's table is partial and in-frame only. V and J calls and clone size are copied from that table; D and trimming were computed from the DNA. The sample lists tens of thousands of clones; 85% to 90% were seen once. The TCR was taken from a man between 45 and 60 years old with active COVID-19. The sample taken for sequencing was peripheral blood.

For the CDR3, the DNA is TGTGCTAGTGGTTTTGACAGGGGGCCGGTCAATGAGCAGTTCTTC. Translated, it gives CASGFDRGPVNEQFF. The chain uses TRBV12-5 and TRBJ2-1; 10 positions match TRBD1. Germline lookup yields CDR1 LGHNT and CDR2 FRNRAP. The CDR3 length is 15 residues. Losses at the gene ends were 3 bases for V and 6 bases for J; bases not matched to a gene: 5.